The 26 T cell receptor beta chains below were found in one sample sequenced in a study of Ad26.COV2.S vaccination and SARS-CoV-2 variants. Profiled with immunoSEQ multiplex PCR; TCRdb holds only in-frame clones, not every one. Counted here are about 350,000 clones, about 90% occurring once; the ten biggest clones make up about 3.8%. The material sequenced was peripheral blood, taken after recovery from COVID-19. The receptors shown here come from a human donor who had recovered from COVID-19.

The chain is built from TRBV11-2 and TRBJ2-2, with TRBD2 matching 7 bases. This CDR3 region has 16 residues. With 4 bases clipped from V and 8 bases from J, the junction kept 13 bases outside the gene matches. Germline lookup yields CDR1 SGHAT and CDR2 FQNNGV. The CDR3 protein is CASSSSPGTIEGELFF. The CDR3, as DNA: TGTGCCAGCAGCTCATCCCCTGGGACTATCGAGGGGGAGCTGTTTTTT.

The chain joins TRBV6-5 to TRBJ1-1; D is possibly TRBD1 (5 bases). The CDR3 spans 15 residues. Germline CDR1 is MNHEY and CDR2 is SVGAGI. Trimming pared 6 bases from V and 1 base from J, leaving 15 bases between. The CDR3 loop is CASSHRGNSNTEAFF. In DNA, the CDR3 is TGTGCCAGCAGCCACCGGGGGAACTCGAACACTGAAGCTTTCTTT.

The CDR3 spells CASSQRRRQGRNTIYF. The DNA for the CDR3 is TGTGCCAGCAGCCAAAGAAGGCGGCAGGGAAGAAACACCATATATTTT. The chain carries TRBV3-1 (or the pseudogene TRBV3-2) and TRBJ1-3; TRBD1 is a possible D gene (5 bases). Trimming left V 2 bases short and J 5 bases short, with 16 bases between. CDR3 length: 16 residues. The germline CDR1 and CDR2 sequences are LGHDT and YNNKEL (reference sequence).

This clone is a singleton in its sample. The gene calls are TRBV6-5 and TRBJ1-6, with TRBD1 matching over 7 bases. Germline V lookup: CDR1 MNHEY, CDR2 SVGAGI. CDR3 length equals 16 residues. V shed 0 bases, J shed 7 bases, and the junction held 6 bases outside the gene matches. CDR3 in DNA: TGTGCCAGCAGTTACTCCGGACAGGCTTGGAATTCACCCCTCCACTTT. It translates to CASSYSGQAWNSPLHF.

The V and J genes are TRBV1 and TRBJ1-1; the tabulated D call, TRBD1, remains unverified against the DNA. TRBV1 is shown as a pseudogene. CDR3 length: 15 amino acids. CDR3 sequence: CTSSQDGQKNTEAFF. The CDR3 DNA reads as TGCACCAGCAGCCAAGATGGTCAGAAGAACACTGAAGCTTTCTTT.

The chain joins TRBV7-9 to TRBJ1-2, with 8 bases fitting TRBD1. In germline, CDR1 is SEHNR, CDR2 FQNEAQ (reference sequence). The CDR3 covers 17 residues. J lost 3 bases, V lost 2 bases, and 11 bases had no gene match. CDR3 sequence (DNA): TGTGCCAGCAGCTTAACCGGGACAGGCCTCCTGGACTATGGCTACACCTTC. Translation: CASSLTGTGLLDYGYTF.

The genes are TRBV3-1 (or the pseudogene TRBV3-2) and TRBJ1-2; maybe TRBD1 (6 bases). The CDR3 runs 17 residues. Per the germline V gene, CDR1 is LGHDT and CDR2 is YNNKEL (reference sequence). V was shortened by 5 bases and J by 7 bases, with 26 bases between the two germline ends. CDR3: CASSGPGTSLGTGGYTF. The CDR3 nucleotides are TGTGCCAGCAGCGGTCCCGGGACATCGCTCGGGACCGGTGGCTACACCTTC.

A few counts support this clone. The rearrangement uses TRBV9 and TRBJ2-2; 12 bases agree with TRBD1. V lost 1 base and J lost 4; bases outside the gene matches: 5. Germline CDR1 SGDLS, CDR2 YYNGEE. The CDR3 totals 17 residues. CDR3 bases: TGTGCCAGCAGCGTATGGGACAGGGGGCAAGGCACCGGGGAGCTGTTTTTT. This gives the protein CASSVWDRGQGTGELFF.

CDR3 coding DNA: TGTGCCAGCAGCCAAGAAGTCTCACCCCTCCACTTT. Translation gives CASSQEVSPLHF. This chain connects TRBV14 to TRBJ1-6; D uncertain. Per germline, CDR1 SGHDN and CDR2 FVKESK. Trimming pared 0 bases from V and 10 bases from J, leaving 4 bases between. This CDR3 is built from 12 residues. The full variable domain, completed using reference TRBV14 and TRBJ1-6, is EAGVTQFPSHSVIEKGQTVTLRCDPISGHDNLYWYRRVMGKEIKFLLHFVKESKQDESGMPNNRFLAERTGGTYSTLKVQPAELEDSGVYFCASSQEVSPLHFGNGTRLTVT.

This clone was recorded once. The chain combines TRBV7-8 with TRBJ1-2; tentatively, D is TRBD1 (5 bases). Germline lookup yields CDR1 SGHVS and CDR2 FQNEAQ. The CDR3 consists of 14 residues. V was pared by 5 bases and J by 8 bases, with 18 bases between. The CDR3 loop reads CASSIADSLGGYTF. CDR3 nucleotide sequence: TGTGCCAGCAGCATCGCCGACAGTTTGGGCGGCTACACCTTC.

This clone was seen only a few times. V is TRBV4-1 and J is TRBJ1-6; D remains ambiguous. Germline CDR1 and CDR2: MGHRA and YSYEKL. V was clipped by 3 bases and J by 5 bases, with 8 bases between them. CDR3 length equals 14 residues. CDR3 sequence reads: CASSHQEHNSPLHF. The CDR3 nucleotides are TGCGCCAGCAGCCACCAAGAACATAATTCACCCCTCCACTTT.

This chain uses TRBV3-1 (or the pseudogene TRBV3-2) with TRBJ2-1, with TRBD2 identical over 9 bases. CDR1 and CDR2 from the germline V gene are LGHDT and YNNKEL (reference sequence). After removal of 0 bases from V and 4 bases from J, the junction contained 10 bases not matched to a gene. CDR3 length equals 18 residues. The CDR3 spells CASSQDLERGDLYNEQFF. The CDR3 DNA follows: TGTGCCAGCAGCCAAGATCTAGAGCGGGGGGATTTATACAATGAGCAGTTCTTC.

The V call is TRBV6-5, the J call TRBJ2-7, with 9 bases fitting TRBD1. Germline V gives CDR1 MNHEY, CDR2 SVGAGI. The CDR3 runs 15 residues. V gave up 5 bases and J gave up 1 base; unmatched junction bases: 6. This CDR3 reads CASSTPGTGSYEQYF. DNA of the CDR3: TGTGCCAGCAGTACACCCGGGACAGGGTCCTACGAGCAGTACTTC.

The V and J genes are TRBV19 and TRBJ1-2, with 9 bases lining up with TRBD1. The CDR3 loop spans 12 amino acids. V was clipped by 8 bases and J by 5 bases; unmatched bases: 3. Per the germline V gene, CDR1 is LNHDA and CDR2 is SQIVND (reference sequence). CDR3 DNA sequence: TGTGCCAGTGCCGGGACAGGGTATGGCTACACCTTC. Amino acid sequence: CASAGTGYGYTF.

This chain connects TRBV5-6 to TRBJ1-1; D gene unclear. V lost 5 bases, J lost 1 base, and 12 bases lay in between. The CDR3 length is 14 residues. Per germline, CDR1 SGHDT and CDR2 YYEEEE. CDR3 DNA: TGTGCCAGCAGTGAAGTACTTTGGAACACTGAAGCTTTCTTT. This translates into CASSEVLWNTEAFF.

The V call is TRBV11-3, the J call TRBJ2-5, with 13 bases matching TRBD2. CDR1 and CDR2 (germline): SGHNT, YENEEA. The CDR3 has 18 residues. Germline trimming cut 5 bases from V and 10 bases from J; bases unmatched to any gene: 19. Written as DNA, the CDR3 is TGTGCCAGCAGCCAGACGGCACTAGCGGGGGGGATAAAGCGTCTCCAGTACTTC. It translates to CASSQTALAGGIKRLQYF. The full variable domain, in which reference TRBV11-3 and TRBJ2-5 provide the parts outside the CDR3, is EAGVVQSPRYKIIEKKQPVAFWCNPISGHNTLYWYLQNLGQGPELLIRYENEEAVDDSQLPKDRFSAERLKGVDSTLKIQPAELGDSAVYLCASSQTALAGGIKRLQYFGPGTRLLVL.

V is TRBV6-5 and J is TRBJ1-1; unclear D gene. CDR3 length: 12 amino acids. The germline gives CDR1 MNHEY, CDR2 SVGAGI. The V end was cut by 6 bases, the J end by 6 bases, with 11 bases between. The CDR3 loop is CASSSRRPEAFF. CDR3 nucleotides: TGTGCCAGCAGCAGTCGCAGGCCTGAAGCTTTCTTT.

The chain carries TRBV7-2 and TRBJ2-5; D is possibly TRBD2 (7 bases). This CDR3 is built from 16 residues. V gave up 5 bases and J gave up 5 bases, with 21 bases separating them. Germline V lookup: CDR1 SGHTA, CDR2 FQGNSA. The CDR3 here is CASSPGGPRFRETQYF. The CDR3 coding sequence is TGTGCCAGCAGCCCCGGGGGGCCTAGGTTCAGGGAGACCCAGTACTTC.

This sequence joins TRBV6-2 or TRBV6-3 and TRBJ1-1, with D tentatively TRBD1 (6 bases). Germline V gives CDR1 MNHEY, CDR2 SVGEGT. This CDR3 spans 16 amino acids. Trimming stripped 3 bases from V and 1 base from J, with 15 bases between. CDR3 DNA: TGTGCCAGCAGTTATCCCCCGGGCAGGGGGAACACTGAAGCTTTCTTT. Translating gives CASSYPPGRGNTEAFF.

The genes are TRBV29-1 and TRBJ1-2; 12 bases are a match to TRBD1. V shed 8 bases, J shed 7 bases, and the junction held 11 bases outside the gene matches. Germline V lookup: CDR1 SQVTM, CDR2 ANQGSEA. The CDR3 covers 14 residues. In nucleotides, the CDR3 is TGCAGCTTAAGTGTGGGACAGGGGGCCTCTGGCTACACCTTC. Its protein product is CSLSVGQGASGYTF.

The chain has TRBV9 and TRBJ1-6; 7 nucleotides align to TRBD1. From germline, CDR1 is SGDLS and CDR2 YYNGEE. The CDR3 is 15 residues long. V gave up 1 base and J gave up 6 bases; unmatched junction bases: 4. The DNA for the CDR3 is TGTGCCAGCAGCGTAACCGGGACAGTTAATTCACCCCTCCACTTT. Its protein product is CASSVTGTVNSPLHF.

Details on this clone: The same CDR3 is also encoded by other DNA sequences in this sample. The rearrangement links TRBV5-1 to TRBJ1-4; 8 nucleotides line up with TRBD1. The CDR3 has 15 residues. CDR1 is SGHRS, CDR2 YFSETQ, per germline. Trimming cost V 0 bases and J 11 bases; bases outside gene matches: 9. The CDR3: CASSLEGTGVEKLFF. CDR3 in DNA: TGCGCCAGCAGCTTGGAAGGGACAGGTGTTGAGAAACTGTTTTTT.

J is TRBJ1-1 and V is TRBV5-1; D is unclear. V was clipped by 9 bases and J by 6 bases, with 15 bases between them. The V gene's germline CDR1 is SGHRS and CDR2 YFSETQ. The CDR3 totals 12 residues. The CDR3 loop is CAIRSRVAEAFF. The CDR3 DNA sequence: TGCGCCATAAGAAGTAGGGTTGCTGAAGCTTTCTTT.

The chain has TRBV12-5 and TRBJ2-3; D not certain. CDR3 length equals 16 residues. V lost 0 bases, J lost 0 bases, and 10 bases lay in between. The germline CDR1 and CDR2 sequences are LGHNT and FRNRAP. In DNA, the CDR3 is TGTGCTAGTGGTTTGGTACCCTCGGACAGCACAGATACGCAGTATTTT. It translates to CASGLVPSDSTDTQYF. The full variable domain, rest sourced from reference TRBV12-5 and TRBJ2-3, is DARVTQTPRHKVTEMGQEVTMRCQPILGHNTVFWYRQTMMQGLELLAYFRNRAPLDDSGMPKDRFSAEMPDATLATLKIQPSEPRDSAVYFCASGLVPSDSTDTQYFGPGTRLTVL.

This clone was seen only once. This chain connects TRBV4-3 to TRBJ2-7; 10 bases agree with TRBD1. With V trimmed by 4 bases and J by 1 base, 4 bases remained unmatched. The V gene's germline CDR1 is LGHNA and CDR2 YSLEER. This CDR3 region has 15 residues. CDR3 loop: CASSRGTGASYEQYF. The CDR3 nucleotides read TGCGCCAGCAGCCGAGGGACAGGGGCATCCTACGAGCAGTACTTC.

The chain is built from TRBV29-1 and TRBJ1-2; 9 nucleotides match TRBD1. The CDR3 contains 15 residues. The trim removed 0 bases at V and 4 bases at J, leaving 6 bases unmatched. Germline CDR1 SQVTM, CDR2 ANQGSEA. CDR3 sequence: CSVEDEDRGSYGYTF. In DNA form, the CDR3 reads TGCAGCGTTGAAGATGAGGACAGGGGCAGCTATGGCTACACCTTC.